This is a list of T cell receptor beta chains from one sample in a study of blood T cell repertoires in COVID-19. TCRdb keeps only in-frame clones here, not all; method: immunoSEQ multiplex PCR. The data show 140,000 or so clones, with 70% to 85% seen just once and 10% to 13% held by the top ten. Material for sequencing was peripheral blood. The receptor set was obtained from a man aged 60 to 69 with active or convalescent COVID-19. CDR3s include the opening cysteine and the closing phenylalanine or tryptophan. D genes are given only for firm matches. A clone size is listed for some rows: how often the clone was seen (once, few, many), or a class if it is expanded.

TRBV11-3	TRBD1	few	TRBJ1-1	TGTGCCAGCAGCCAGGGACAGGGGTTGGCGAACACTGAAGCTTTCTTT	CASSQGQGLANTEAFF
TRBV3-1/TRBV3-2	TRBD2	NA	TRBJ2-3	TGTGCCAGCAGCCAAGACGGGACTAGCGGGAGGGAAGATACGCAGTATTTT	CASSQDGTSGREDTQYF
TRBV7-9	NA	NA	TRBJ1-1	TGTGCCAGCAGCTTAGTGGAGGGACGTTTAGCTTTCTTT	CASSLVEGRLAFF
TRBV28	TRBD1	NA	TRBJ1-5	TGTGCCAGCAGTAATCAGGGGGCGCGGCAGCCCCAGCATTTT	CASSNQGARQPQHF
TRBV7-2	NA	NA	TRBJ1-1	TGTGCCAGCAGCTTAGGACTGGTTATGAACACTGAAGCTTTCTTT	CASSLGLVMNTEAFF
TRBV4-3	TRBD2	NA	TRBJ2-1	TGCGCCAGCAGCCCCGGGACTAGCGGGGTCAATGAGCAGTTCTTC	CASSPGTSGVNEQFF
TRBV12-3/TRBV12-4	NA	NA	TRBJ1-5	TGTGCCAGCAGGGTTGGGAGTCAGCCCCAGCATTTT	CASRVGSQPQHF
TRBV7-2	TRBD1	NA	TRBJ2-1	TGTGCCAGCAGCATTGGACAGGGGTCCTACAATGAGCAGTTCTTC	CASSIGQGSYNEQFF
TRBV6-5	NA	NA	TRBJ2-5	TGTGCCAGCAGTTACTCACAACAGGGAGAGACCCAGTACTTC	CASSYSQQGETQYF
TRBV11-2	TRBD1	NA	TRBJ2-1	TGTGCCAGCAGCTCCGGACAGGGGGCGAATGAGCAGTTCTTC	CASSSGQGANEQFF
TRBV9	TRBD2	NA	TRBJ2-4	TGTGCCAGCAGCCCTCGGACTAGCGGGAGATCATCTCGGAACATTCAGTACTTC	CASSPRTSGRSSRNIQYF
TRBV9	NA	NA	TRBJ1-1	TGTGCCAGCAGCGCCCACAGGGACGAGGGTGAAGCTTTCTTT	CASSAHRDEGEAFF
TRBV19	NA	few	TRBJ2-1	TGTGCCAGTAGCGGGTCTAAGGGGAATGAGCAGTTCTTC	CASSGSKGNEQFF
TRBV7-9	NA	NA	TRBJ1-2	TGTGCCAGCAGCTTAGGGGGAGACTATGGCTACACCTTC	CASSLGGDYGYTF
TRBV6-5	NA	NA	TRBJ1-1	TGTGCCAGCAGGAAACAGACGAACACTGAAGCTTTCTTT	CASRKQTNTEAFF
TRBV4-3	TRBD2	NA	TRBJ2-3	TGCGCCAGCAGCCAACAACTAGCGGAGACCCCAGATACGCAGTATTTT	CASSQQLAETPDTQYF
TRBV5-6	TRBD1	NA	TRBJ2-5	TGTGCCAGCAGCTCGGGACAGTACCAAGAGACCCAGTACTTC	CASSSGQYQETQYF
TRBV30	TRBD1	NA	TRBJ1-1	TGTGCCTGGAGTAAACAGGGGATCGGGGAAGCTTTCTTT	CAWSKQGIGEAFF
TRBV9	TRBD2	NA	TRBJ2-1	TGTGCCAGCAGCGTAGGGTCTAGCGGGAGCTACCATGAGCAGTTCTTC	CASSVGSSGSYHEQFF
TRBV7-2	NA	NA	TRBJ2-3	TGTGCCAGCAGCTTTACCGGGACTGCTCGTGCTACGCAGTATTTT	CASSFTGTARATQYF
TRBV9	NA	NA	TRBJ1-1	TGTGCCAGCAGCGTAGTTGCAGTGAACACTGAAGCTTTCTTT	CASSVVAVNTEAFF
TRBV15	NA	NA	TRBJ1-4	TGTGCCACCAGCAGAGATGGAGGGAAGGCAACTAATGAAAAACTGTTTTTT	CATSRDGGKATNEKLFF
TRBV4-3	NA	NA	TRBJ1-2	TGCGCCAGCAGCGGCAAAGGGTATCAGGACAAGGCTAACTATGGCTACACCTTC	CASSGKGYQDKANYGYTF
TRBV27	TRBD2	NA	TRBJ2-3	TGTGCCAGCAGTGCACGACTAGCGGGGGGCACAGATACGCAGTATTTT	CASSARLAGGTDTQYF
TRBV5-5	NA	NA	TRBJ2-2	TGTGCCAGCAGCTCTCCGACAGACACCGGGGAGCTGTTTTTT	CASSSPTDTGELFF
TRBV4-3	NA	NA	TRBJ1-1	TGCGCCAGCAGCCAAGATGGGGGGGGCCGTGAAGCTTTCTTT	CASSQDGGGREAFF
TRBV6-2/TRBV6-3	NA	NA	TRBJ1-2	TGTGCCAGCAGTTACGTACAGAGTTATGGCTACACCTTC	CASSYVQSYGYTF
TRBV6-5	NA	NA	TRBJ1-2	TGTGCCAGCAGTTACCCAGCAGGGGTTGGCTATGGCTACACCTTC	CASSYPAGVGYGYTF
TRBV7-2	TRBD2	NA	TRBJ2-1	TGTGCCAGCAGCCCGACTAGCGGGACCTACAATGAGCAGTTCTTC	CASSPTSGTYNEQFF
TRBV28	NA	NA	TRBJ1-6	TGTGCCAGCAGTTCTAGTCAGAGTAATTCACCCCTCCACTTT	CASSSSQSNSPLHF
TRBV6-6	NA	few	TRBJ1-1	TGTGCCAGCAGTCCAGACCTACTCGGGGAGGCGAGCACTGAAGCTTTCTTT	CASSPDLLGEASTEAFF
TRBV18	NA	once	TRBJ2-2	TGTGCCAGCTCACCAGATTTGCCGGGCACCGGGGAGCTGTTTTTT	CASSPDLPGTGELFF
TRBV18	NA	NA	TRBJ1-6	TGTGCCAGCTCACCCGGGGGATCGATTTCACCCCTCCACTTT	CASSPGGSISPLHF
TRBV6-1	NA	NA	TRBJ1-2	TGTGCCAGCAGTGAAACGACAGCTAACTATGGCTACACCTTC	CASSETTANYGYTF
TRBV19	TRBD2	NA	TRBJ2-1	TGTGCCAGTAGTACCCCCTGGACTAGCGGGAGGTACAATGAGCAGTTCTTC	CASSTPWTSGRYNEQFF
TRBV4-3	NA	NA	TRBJ2-4	TGCGCCAGCAGCCGAAAGCGGACCGACCAAAAAAACATTCAGTACTTC	CASSRKRTDQKNIQYF
TRBV11-2	NA	NA	TRBJ2-5	TGTGCCAGCAGCTACGGACTTTATCAAGAGACCCAGTACTTC	CASSYGLYQETQYF
TRBV5-5	TRBD1	NA	TRBJ1-1	TGTGCCAGCAGCCGTAATCCCGACAGGGGATTTGAAGCTTTCTTT	CASSRNPDRGFEAFF
TRBV7-2	NA	NA	TRBJ1-3	TGTGCCAGCAGCTTAGTCCCAGGGTCCGGAAACACCATATATTTT	CASSLVPGSGNTIYF
TRBV7-9	TRBD1	NA	TRBJ2-5	TGTGCCAGCAGCTTAGCCACAGGGGCTGGGGAGACCCAGTACTTC	CASSLATGAGETQYF
TRBV29-1	TRBD1	NA	TRBJ1-1	TGCAGCGTGACGGCCGGGACAGGGAAGGCTTTCTTT	CSVTAGTGKAFF
TRBV12-3/TRBV12-4	TRBD2	NA	TRBJ2-1	TGTGCCAGCAGCCCAAGCGGGGGCAATGAGCAGTTCTTC	CASSPSGGNEQFF
TRBV6-6	TRBD1	NA	TRBJ1-2	TGTGCCAGCAGTTACTCGGCCAGGGGGTCCTTTGGCTACACCTTC	CASSYSARGSFGYTF
TRBV6-5	TRBD1	once	TRBJ1-2	TGTGCCAGCAGCCCCGGACAGGGATTAGTATCTGGCTACACCTTC	CASSPGQGLVSGYTF
TRBV11-2	NA	NA	TRBJ1-4	TGTGCCAGCAGCTTAGGGGCGGGCTCAGGCCGAAAACTGTTTTTT	CASSLGAGSGRKLFF
TRBV9	NA	NA	TRBJ1-5	TGTGCCAGCAGCGCCCAGGGGAGCAATCAGCCCCAGCATTTT	CASSAQGSNQPQHF
TRBV19	TRBD1	NA	TRBJ1-2	TGTGCCAGTAGTATCCCGCGGACAGGATCCTATGGCTACACCTTC	CASSIPRTGSYGYTF
TRBV12-3/TRBV12-4	NA	few	TRBJ1-5	TGTGCCAGCAGTTTAAGCCAAAATCAGCCCCAGCATTTT	CASSLSQNQPQHF
TRBV11-3	TRBD1	NA	TRBJ2-1	TGTGCCAGCAGCTCTGGGACAGGACCCCTTTACAATGAGCAGTTCTTC	CASSSGTGPLYNEQFF
TRBV6-2/TRBV6-3	TRBD2	NA	TRBJ2-3	TGTGCCAGCAGTTACGTACGCGGGGGGGATACGCAGTATTTT	CASSYVRGGDTQYF
TRBV7-2	TRBD1	NA	TRBJ1-2	TGTGCCAGCAGCTTGCCGGAGGGACAGACCTACACCTTC	CASSLPEGQTYTF
TRBV4-3	TRBD2	NA	TRBJ2-3	TGCGCCAGCAGCCTCAAACTAGCGGGGCTCACAGATACGCAGTATTTT	CASSLKLAGLTDTQYF
TRBV2	NA	NA	TRBJ1-1	TGTGCCAGCAGTGAAGCGGGGCAGGGCGAAGCTTTCTTT	CASSEAGQGEAFF
TRBV7-8	NA	once	TRBJ1-5	TGTGCCAGCAGCTTATCCGAGGACAATCAGCCCCAGCATTTT	CASSLSEDNQPQHF
TRBV3-1/TRBV3-2	TRBD2	once	TRBJ2-7	TGTGCCAGCAGCCCCGGCGGGGGGCAGGCAGGCTACGAGCAGTACTTC	CASSPGGGQAGYEQYF
TRBV6-2/TRBV6-3	NA	NA	TRBJ1-1	TGTGCCAGCAGTTACTCAAGGGGGAACACTGAAGCTTTCTTT	CASSYSRGNTEAFF
TRBV19	NA	NA	TRBJ1-1	TGTGCCAGTAGTTATCAAGGGACTACTGAAGCTTTCTTT	CASSYQGTTEAFF
TRBV10-3	NA	NA	TRBJ1-5	TGTGCCATCAGCTCGGACAGTTTCAATCAGCCCCAGCATTTT	CAISSDSFNQPQHF